This T cell receptor beta chain was captured by sequencing in a study of T-cell reconstitution after alpha-beta-depleted transplantation in children. Germline V CDR1 and CDR2: SGHVS, FQNEAQ. The CDR3 runs 13 residues. V was shortened by 5 bases and J by 4 bases, with 10 bases between the two germline ends. Preparation of the TCRbeta library was carried out with unique molecular identifiers. TCRdb reanalysed the PCR reads using MiXCR and keeps one entry per CDR3 protein. The sample consists of 400,000 to 500,000 distinct CDR3 sequences, 9.5% to 13% of them appearing once. This chain uses TRBV7-8 with TRBJ2-3; weak D call: TRBD2 (5 bases). The source material was PBMCs from the stem cell graft donor, sampled from the stem cell graft. The sequence derives from a human donor who donated a stem cell graft to a child with acute myeloid leukemia. The CDR3 DNA sequence: TGTGCCAGCAGCCGTTTCGGGGCAGATACGCAGTATTTT. This gives the protein CASSRFGADTQYF.